The T cell receptor beta chain under discussion was sequenced for a study of T cell responses to AZD1222 COVID-19 vaccine (dated by TCRdb to the early 2020s). Study-level background: TCR sequencing covered 233 trial participants: 200 to 210 given two doses of AZD1222 and 26 given two doses of MenACWY control vaccine. Trial participants were enrolled into age subgroups of 18-55, 56-69 and 70-plus years, which contained about 150, 27 and 61 TCR-sequenced participants, respectively.

This clone is categorized as medium-sized (0.01 to 0.1%). Its antigen is unknown. No base qualities exist here, and no much larger clone lies one base off it. The time point label, read with the paper, signifies: about 28 days (+/-7) after the second vaccine dose. AZD1222 recipients whose second dose came at about 4 weeks and those whose second dose came at about 12 weeks were combined into one group, since spike-specific TCR depth and breadth did not differ between the two schedules. Vaccinee samples came from UK trials COV001 and COV002, including a single-blind randomized controlled phase 2/3 trial of AZD1222 (ChAdOx1 nCoV-19) in healthy adults. For TCRbeta chain sequencing, PBMC samples were collected from trial participants at day 0 and at day 28 after the second dose. The CDR3 regions of human TCRbeta chains were analyzed by immunosequencing. The authors processed their data as follows. TCRs in the repertoires were matched against a reference library of SARS-CoV-2-specific TCRs that had been generated with the MIRA antigen-specificity platform. Breadth meant the fraction of unique TCRs that were SARS-CoV-2-associated, whereas depth meant the fraction of total T cells that were SARS-CoV-2-associated. Using the MIRA data, each spike-specific TCR was assigned both to the spike region to which the TCR was reactive and to a CD4 or CD8 class. Log10-transformed breadth and depth values were compared by one-way ANOVA with Sidak's multiple comparisons tests. In its TCRdb copy, this immuneACCESS table keeps in-frame sequences only and misses some clones. Where compared with another copy, unresolved V genes explain less than half of these, and the others have no known cause. V, J and clone size are taken as reported in that table, and D and trimming were inferred from the DNA itself. The sample data list over 55,000 clones, and about 83% of these were observed just once. 3% to 4% of the sample comes from the top ten.

The full study reports these points: In the small 56-69-year group, the increase in depth fell short of significance, most likely because of low power. Because no samples from the day 14 peak response were available, repertoires could be characterized only after the peak T cell response. Only five to seven AZD1222 recipients were SARS-CoV-2 seropositive at baseline, limiting conclusions about previously exposed vaccinees. Vaccine-associated CD4 TCRs spanned the whole spike protein, with dominant responses in regions 160-218 and 743-854. Reportedly, almost half of the unique spike-specific TCRs recognized epitopes lying outside the regions that are mutated in the B.1.351 and B.1.1.7 variants. A significant rise in spike-specific TCR breadth and depth was observed after two AZD1222 doses relative to day 0 and relative to MenACWY recipients. Participants were mostly white British, with more females than males. The authors suggested clonal diversity may have been underestimated.

The CDR3 contains 17 residues, cysteine and phenylalanine counted. Only the CDR3 DNA is retained, 51 bases long and in frame from the first base. This sequence uses TRBV21-1 and TRBJ1-2; TRBD1 is taken as the D call from the table, unchecked against the DNA. TRBV21-1 is given as a pseudogene. The TCR sequence derives from an adult who received the AZD1222 COVID-19 vaccine. Sample: peripheral blood, taken 28 days after the second AZD1222 dose. The DNA reads TGTGCCAGCAGCAAAGCCGACGGACAGAAAGTCAACTATGGCTACACCTTC. This gives the protein CASSKADGQKVNYGYTF.